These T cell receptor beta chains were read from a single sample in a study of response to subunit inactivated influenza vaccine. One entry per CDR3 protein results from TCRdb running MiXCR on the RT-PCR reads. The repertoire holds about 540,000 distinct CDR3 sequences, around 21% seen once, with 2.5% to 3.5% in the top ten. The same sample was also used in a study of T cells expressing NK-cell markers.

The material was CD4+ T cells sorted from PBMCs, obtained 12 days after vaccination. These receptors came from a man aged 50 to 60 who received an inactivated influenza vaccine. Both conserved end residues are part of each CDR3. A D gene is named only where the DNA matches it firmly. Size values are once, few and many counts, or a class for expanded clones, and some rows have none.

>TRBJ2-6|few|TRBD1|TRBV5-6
TGTGCCAGCAGCTACCAGGGGGCCCGGTCCAACGTCCTGACTTTC
CASSYQGARSNVLTF
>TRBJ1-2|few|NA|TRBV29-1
TGCAGCGTCGCCGTTAACTTTGGCTACACCTTC
CSVAVNFGYTF
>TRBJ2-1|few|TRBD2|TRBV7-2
TGTGCCAGCAGCCTGGGGACTAGCGGAGGGATGTTCTTC
CASSLGTSGGMFF
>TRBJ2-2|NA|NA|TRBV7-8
TGTGCCAGCAGCTTAAGGCGGGCAGCGAACACCGGGGAGCTGTTTTTT
CASSLRRAANTGELFF
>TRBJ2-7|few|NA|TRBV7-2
TGTGCCAGCAGCTTAGGAACTAACTCCTACTTC
CASSLGTNSYF
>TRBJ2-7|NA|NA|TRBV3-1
TGTGCCAGCAGCCAAGAGAGCTACGAGCAGTACTTC
CASSQESYEQYF
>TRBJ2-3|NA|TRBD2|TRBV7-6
TGTGCCAGCAGCTTAGAAGGTCCTAGCGGGGGGTCGGCAGATACGCAGTATTTT
CASSLEGPSGGSADTQYF
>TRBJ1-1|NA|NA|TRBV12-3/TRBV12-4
TGTGCCAGCAGTTTAGCGGCACAGGACACTGAAGCTTTCTTT
CASSLAAQDTEAFF
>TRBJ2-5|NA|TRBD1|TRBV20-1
TGCAGTGCTAGAGGGGGACAGCTGATGGGGGAGACCCAGTACTTC
CSARGGQLMGETQYF
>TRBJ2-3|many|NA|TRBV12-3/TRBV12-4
TGTGCCAGCAGTGATAGACAGGTCACAGATACGCAGTATTTT
CASSDRQVTDTQYF
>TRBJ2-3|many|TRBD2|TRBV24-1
TGTGCCACCAAGGCGGGAGGTGATGTAACGCAGTATTTT
CATKAGGDVTQYF
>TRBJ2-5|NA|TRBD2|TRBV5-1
TGCGCCAGCAGCTTTGGGTCTAGCGGCCAAGAGACCCAGTACTTC
CASSFGSSGQETQYF
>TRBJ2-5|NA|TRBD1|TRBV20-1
TGCAGTGCTACTTGGACAGGGTCTTCAGAGACCCAGTACTTC
CSATWTGSSETQYF
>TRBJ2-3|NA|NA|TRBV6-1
TGTGCCAGCAGTGTGTCGGGTAAAACAGATACGCAGTATTTT
CASSVSGKTDTQYF
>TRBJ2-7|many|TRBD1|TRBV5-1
TGCGCCAGCAGCCCCCGACAGGGGGGATACGAGCAGTACTTC
CASSPRQGGYEQYF
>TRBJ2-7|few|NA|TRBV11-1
TGTGCCAGCAGCCCCCAGTGGGACGGGTACGAGCAGTACTTC
CASSPQWDGYEQYF
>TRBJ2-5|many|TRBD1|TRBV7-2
TGTGCTAGCAGCCTAGACAGGGGAGAGACCCAGTACTTC
CASSLDRGETQYF
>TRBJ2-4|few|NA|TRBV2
TGTGCCAGCAACCAAGGACAGTCACTAGCCAAAAACATTCAGTACTTC
CASNQGQSLAKNIQYF
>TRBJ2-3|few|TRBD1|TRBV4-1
TGCGCCAGCAGCCAAGATCGAGGGGGCGAACTCTACCAATCTAGCACAGATACGCAGTATTTT
CASSQDRGGELYQSSTDTQYF
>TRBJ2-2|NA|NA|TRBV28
TGTGCCAGCACCCCTGGTCTTGGTACCGGGGAGCTGTTTTTT
CASTPGLGTGELFF
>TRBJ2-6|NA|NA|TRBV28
TGTGCCAGCAGTTTATTGGTCGGCAGTTCCTCTGGGGCCAACGTCCTGACTTTC
CASSLLVGSSSGANVLTF
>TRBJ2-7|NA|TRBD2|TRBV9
TGTGCCAGCAGCGCCCGGGACTATTCCTACGAGCATTACTTC
CASSARDYSYEHYF
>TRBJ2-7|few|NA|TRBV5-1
TGCGCCAGCAGCTTGGGTACAGGGTATATTGGCGAGCAGTACTTC
CASSLGTGYIGEQYF
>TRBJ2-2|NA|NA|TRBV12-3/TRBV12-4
TGTGCCAGCAGTTTCGGGGATTGGGCCGGGGAGCTGTTTTTT
CASSFGDWAGELFF
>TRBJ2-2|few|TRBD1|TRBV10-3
TGTGCCATCAGTGAGTCGAGAGGGGGCTCCGGGGAGCTGTTTTTT
CAISESRGGSGELFF
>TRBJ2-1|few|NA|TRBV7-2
TGTGCCAGCAGCTTAGTAGTGGGATACAATGAGCAGTTCTTC
CASSLVVGYNEQFF
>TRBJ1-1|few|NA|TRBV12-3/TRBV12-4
TGTGCCAGCAGTTTAGCGGGTTTCGGAAACACTGAAGCTTTCTTT
CASSLAGFGNTEAFF
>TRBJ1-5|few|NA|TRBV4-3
TGCGCCAGCAGCCAAGACCCGGTAGGGGGCAATCAGCCCCAGCATTTT
CASSQDPVGGNQPQHF
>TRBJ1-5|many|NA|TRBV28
TGTGCCAGCACCTTGTGGGGTCAGCCCCAGCATTTT
CASTLWGQPQHF
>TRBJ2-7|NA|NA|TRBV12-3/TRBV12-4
TGTGCCAGCAGTTTGGGTCAGGCTACCTACGAGCAGTACTTC
CASSLGQATYEQYF
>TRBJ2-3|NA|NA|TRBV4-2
TGTGCCAGCAGCCGAGAAGGGGCGGGGTGGACAGATACGCAGTATTTT
CASSREGAGWTDTQYF
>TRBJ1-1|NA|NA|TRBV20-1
TGCAGTGCTAGTTTCGTAGGTCACGGGTTTTCGATCACTGAAGCTTTCTTT
CSASFVGHGFSITEAFF
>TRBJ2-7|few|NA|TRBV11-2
TGTGCCAGCAGCCCAACCCTGGGGCGGACGATGTACGAGCAGTACTTC
CASSPTLGRTMYEQYF
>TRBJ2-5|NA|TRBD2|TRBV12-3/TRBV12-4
TGTGCCAGCATATATCGACTAGCGGGACAAGAGACCCAGTACTTC
CASIYRLAGQETQYF
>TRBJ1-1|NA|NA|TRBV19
TGTGCCAGTAGTAAAACGAACACTGAAGCTTTCTTT
CASSKTNTEAFF
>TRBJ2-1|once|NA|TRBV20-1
TGCAGTGCTAGCCCCCATGAGCAGTTCTTC
CSASPHEQFF
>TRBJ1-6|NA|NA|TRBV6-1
TGTGCCAGCAGCCCCGGGGGCGGGTATAATTCACCCCTCCACTTT
CASSPGGGYNSPLHF
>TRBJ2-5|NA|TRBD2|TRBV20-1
TGCAGTGCTAGATCACTAGCGGGAAGGGAGACCCAGTACTTC
CSARSLAGRETQYF
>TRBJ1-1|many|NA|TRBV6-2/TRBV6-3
TGTGCCAGCAGTTACGATTACGGTCGAGGGGGATTGACTGAAGCTTTCTTT
CASSYDYGRGGLTEAFF
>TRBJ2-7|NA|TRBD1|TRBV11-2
TGTGCCAGCAGCTTAGATAGGACAGGCCCCTACGAGCAGTACTTC
CASSLDRTGPYEQYF
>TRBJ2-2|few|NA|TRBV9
TGTGCCAGCAGCGTAGGGGAAACCGGGGAGCTGTTTTTT
CASSVGETGELFF
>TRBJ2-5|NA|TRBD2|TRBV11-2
TGTGCCAGCAGCTTAGAGGGGGGGGTAATAGGTGAGACCCAGTACTTC
CASSLEGGVIGETQYF
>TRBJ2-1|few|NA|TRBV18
TGTGCCAGCTCACCCATGGACCGTTACAATGAGCAGTTCTTC
CASSPMDRYNEQFF
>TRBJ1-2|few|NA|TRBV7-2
TGTGCCAGCAGCTTATCTAGGGCAACTCTCTATGGCTACACCTTC
CASSLSRATLYGYTF
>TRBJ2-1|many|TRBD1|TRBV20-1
TGCAGTGCTAGAACAGGGGGCATTGGTGAGCAGTTCTTC
CSARTGGIGEQFF
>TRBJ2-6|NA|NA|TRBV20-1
TGCAGTGCTAGGGATCAGGGGCGCTATACCTCTGGGGCCAACGTCCTGACTTTC
CSARDQGRYTSGANVLTF
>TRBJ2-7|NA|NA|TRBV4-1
TGCGCCAGCAGCCAAGATAAGGGTAGTGTCCCCTACGAGCAGTACTTC
CASSQDKGSVPYEQYF
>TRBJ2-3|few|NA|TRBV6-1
TGTGCCAGCTCGAAACGGCGGGGAGAGCGATTCACAGATACGCAGTATTTT
CASSKRRGERFTDTQYF
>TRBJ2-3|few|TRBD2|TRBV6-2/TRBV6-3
TGTGCCAGCAGACGGACTAGCGGGAGGGCAGATACGCAGTATTTT
CASRRTSGRADTQYF
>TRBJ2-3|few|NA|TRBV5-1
TGCGCCAGCAGCTTGGCTCCTAGCGTCGCAGATACGCAGTATTTT
CASSLAPSVADTQYF
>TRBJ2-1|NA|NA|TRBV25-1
TGTGCCAGCAGTGAAAGTGGCGGGCGAACCTACAATGAGCAGTTCTTC
CASSESGGRTYNEQFF
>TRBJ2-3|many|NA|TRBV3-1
TGTGCCAGCACCCCGGGGGGCGGTACAGATACGCAGTATTTT
CASTPGGGTDTQYF
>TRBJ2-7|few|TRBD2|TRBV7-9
TGTGCCAGCAGCTTAGCTTCTAGCGGGGGGGCATCCTACGAGCAGTACTTC
CASSLASSGGASYEQYF
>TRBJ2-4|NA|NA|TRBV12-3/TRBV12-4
TGTGCCAGCAGTTTAATGGGACGGGCCAAAAACATTCAGTACTTC
CASSLMGRAKNIQYF
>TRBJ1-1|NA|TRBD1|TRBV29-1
TGCAGCACAACCGGACAGGGGAAAAACACTGAAGCTTTCTTT
CSTTGQGKNTEAFF
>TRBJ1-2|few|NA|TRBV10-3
TGTGCCATCAGTGAGTCGAATAGTAGAACTGGGGGCTACACCTTC
CAISESNSRTGGYTF
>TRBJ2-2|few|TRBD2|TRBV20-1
TGCAGTGCTAGTTGGCGGGAGGGTACCGGGGAGCTGTTTTTT
CSASWREGTGELFF
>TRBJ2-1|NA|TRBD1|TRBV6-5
TGTGCCAGCAGTTACTCCGACAGGGCGTACAATGAGCAGTTCTTC
CASSYSDRAYNEQFF
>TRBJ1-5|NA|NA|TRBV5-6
TGTGCCAGCAGCTTGAGACTGCAGGGATATCAGCCCCAGCATTTT
CASSLRLQGYQPQHF